This TCR beta chain derives from a study of T cells in localized non-small cell lung cancer. The germline V and J ends were trimmed by 0 bases and 1 base, with 10 bases remaining between them. This CDR3 comprises 15 residues. Germline V gives CDR1 SGHRS, CDR2 YFSETQ. Measured with immunoSEQ multiplex PCR; TCRdb has only the in-frame clones, and not every one. The table has fewer than 3,000 clones, roughly 28% seen once. On this clone itself: The antigen is not known.

Findings of the study overall: Elevated blood T cell density was associated with longer overall survival.

The chain couples TRBV5-1 to TRBJ1-1; the D is unclear. The specimen comprised lung tumor tissue, sampled before any cancer treatment. The clonotype was recovered from a man aged 40 to 69 with stage II squamous cell lung carcinoma. The chain's CDR3 is CASSLAPSRNTEAFF. CDR3 DNA sequence: TGCGCCAGCAGCTTGGCCCCCAGCCGGAACACTGAAGCTTTCTTT.